These 4 T cell receptor beta chains share one sample of origin, sequenced in a study of cytomegalovirus exposure and HLA in healthy donors. Researchers ran the PCR with 60 Vbeta and 13 Jbeta primers. The assay was immunoSEQ multiplex PCR, and TCRdb's table has in-frame clones only and misses some. The table has 35,000 to 45,000 clones, less than 75% seen once. Sequences were obtained from PBMCs. These receptors all stem from a man in his sixties in good health and CMV-seropositive.

CDR3 loop: CASSLPGQGGDEQFF. In nucleotides, the CDR3 is TGTGCCAGCAGCTTGCCGGGACAGGGGGGCGATGAGCAGTTCTTC. The chain links TRBV5-5 to TRBJ2-1, with 11 bases identical to TRBD1. The junction had 5 bases not matched to a gene; V was cut back by 1 base and J by 8 bases. Germline loops: CDR1 SGHKS, CDR2 YYEKEE (reference sequence). This CDR3 has 15 residues.

This chain links TRBV5-1 with TRBJ2-1, with D perhaps TRBD2 (5 bases). The V gene's germline CDR1 is SGHRS and CDR2 YFSETQ. The CDR3 contains 16 residues. Trimming took 7 bases from V and 6 from J, leaving 23 bases between them. CDR3 in amino acids: CASSGFGVNRGNEQFF. Written as DNA, the CDR3 is TGCGCCAGCTCCGGCTTCGGGGTAAACCGGGGCAATGAGCAGTTCTTC. Full variable domain (rest looked up from reference TRBV5-1 and TRBJ2-1): KAGVTQTPRYLIKTRGQQVTLSCSPISGHRSVSWYQQTPGQGLQFLFEYFSETQRNKGNFPGRFSGRQFSNSRSEMNVSTLELGDSALYLCASSGFGVNRGNEQFFGPGTRLTVL.

The chain employs TRBV5-1 and TRBJ2-1; 12 positions agree with TRBD2. The germline gives CDR1 SGHRS, CDR2 YFSETQ. Trimming took 4 bases from V and 6 from J; bases not matched to a gene: 14. The CDR3 totals 18 residues. The CDR3 DNA reads as TGCGCCAGCAGCCCCTTTCCTCCTGGACTAGCGGGATCCAATGAGCAGTTCTTC. Translation: CASSPFPPGLAGSNEQFF.

The chain recombines TRBV7-9 with TRBJ1-4; the D gene is possibly TRBD1 (5 bases). The germline gives CDR1 SEHNR, CDR2 FQNEAQ (reference sequence). The CDR3 totals 13 residues. The V gene lost 4 bases and the J gene lost 7 bases, with 10 bases spanning the gap. CDR3 sequence reads: CASSSQGGEKLFF. The CDR3, as DNA: TGTGCCAGCAGCTCTCAGGGTGGTGAAAAACTGTTTTTT.